This T cell receptor beta chain was captured by sequencing in a study of CD8 T cells in Susac syndrome. cDNA came from roughly 0.53 to 1 ug RNA primed by random hexamers. One entry per CDR3 protein results from TCRdb running MiXCR on the immunoSEQ multiplex PCR reads. The data hold 110,000 or so distinct CDR3 sequences, with 85% to 95% observed a single time. The CDR3 contains 16 residues. Germline lookup yields CDR1 LNHDA and CDR2 SQIVND (reference sequence). V lost 3 bases and J 0 bases, leaving 12 bases between the germline ends. Sequencing of TCR beta drew on CD8+ and CD4+ T cells from blood. This receptor was identified in a human donor in good health. The chain employs TRBV19 and TRBJ1-3; D is perhaps TRBD1 (5 bases). The source material was CD8+ T cells from PBMCs. The CDR3, as DNA: TGTGCCAGTAGTATGGACACCCGGAGCTCTGGAAACACCATATATTTT. As protein: CASSMDTRSSGNTIYF.